These 3 T cell receptor beta chains were sequenced from one sample in a study of PD-1 blockade in mismatch repair-deficient tumors (dated by TCRdb to the late 2010s). Library prep was done by the immunoSEQ multiplex PCR assay. The immuneACCESS repertoire file appears here via TCRdb, limited to in-frame rearrangements. These files lack a portion of the clones; in checked studies, under half of the deficit traces to unresolved V genes, and the cause of the others is not known. Recorded for this sample are approximately 130,000 clones; 86% of them occurred a single time. The biggest ten clones account for approximately 13% of the sample. The sample in question was peripheral blood, obtained 44 weeks after starting pembrolizumab. The receptors were sampled from an adult with mismatch repair-deficient cancer.

The chain links TRBV5-1 to TRBJ2-6; the match to TRBD2 covers 7 bases. The CDR3 has 14 residues. The V segment lost 7 bases and the J segment 1 base; nucleotides outside the gene matches: 2. Per germline, CDR1 SGHRS and CDR2 YFSETQ. As DNA, the CDR3 is TGCGCCAGCTCCGGGAGGTCTGGGGCCAACGTCCTGACTTTC. Amino acid sequence: CASSGRSGANVLTF.

The V and J genes are TRBV7-9 and TRBJ2-4; perhaps D is TRBD1 or TRBD2 (6 bases each). The CDR3 runs 14 residues. Germline loops: CDR1 SEHNR, CDR2 FQNEAQ (reference sequence). Trimming took 3 bases from V and 8 from J, leaving 14 bases between them. DNA for the CDR3: TGTGCCAGCAGCTTTACCTTGGAGGGGGACATTCAGTACTTC. Encoded protein: CASSFTLEGDIQYF. Full variable domain (outside the CDR3, taken from reference TRBV7-9 and TRBJ2-4): DTGVSQNPRHKITKRGQNVTFRCDPISEHNRLYWYRQTLGQGPEFLTYFQNEAQLEKSRLLSDRFSAERPKGSFSTLEIQRTEQGDSAMYLCASSFTLEGDIQYFGAGTRLSVL.

The V and J genes are TRBV7-3 and TRBJ2-1; TRBD1 might be the D (5 bases). V lost 4 bases and J lost 7, with 8 bases in between. This CDR3 region has 12 residues. Germline CDR1 and CDR2: SGHTA and FQGTGA. DNA of the CDR3: TGTGCCAGCAGCTATGGGGCGAATGAGCAGTTCTTC. Its protein is CASSYGANEQFF.